This T cell receptor (beta chain) comes out of a study of blood T cell repertoires in COVID-19. Study summary: Some COVID-19 samples were acute and others convalescent; all came from the United States, Italy and Spain. Nucleic acid was either cDNA or gDNA, and it came from T cells, B-cell-depleted T cells, or PBMCs.

How the authors handled the data: Estimation of nucleated cell counts relied on the amplification of reference gene primers. Generated by immunoSEQ multiplex PCR, the TCRdb table keeps only in-frame clones and is missing some. V and J calls and clone size are given by that table; D and trimming were obtained from the DNA. The table shows 250,000 to 300,000 clones, with 86% occurring only once. The germline CDR1 and CDR2 sequences are MNHEY and SMNVEV (reference sequence). V was trimmed by 5 bases and J by 5 bases, leaving 10 bases between them. This CDR3 contains 13 residues. The sample comprised peripheral blood. This receptor was identified in a man aged 18 to 35 with active or convalescent COVID-19. The rearrangement links TRBV27 to TRBJ2-1; D is perhaps TRBD2 (5 bases). Here the CDR3 DNA reads TGTGCCAGCAGTCCACGGGGTGACAATGAGCAGTTCTTC. It translates to CASSPRGDNEQFF.